This T cell receptor beta chain was identified in a study of regulatory T cells in long-lasting Graves disease. Findings of the study overall: Persistent cases favored TRBV28, TRBJ1-2 and TRBJ2-5. Graves' patients with persistent disease showed TCR diversity lower than patients newly diagnosed. Analyses excluded thyroid tissue, covering peripheral blood alone.

Through Arm-PCR of CDR3 regions and iRepertoire HTBI primers, TCR beta libraries were built. As processed by the authors: Sample data revealed 60 to 80 TRBV and over twelve TRBJ segments. TCRdb re-analysed the multiplex PCR reads in MiXCR, keeping a single row per CDR3 protein. TCRdb, not the authors, supplied the V and J calls. The data show over 300,000 distinct CDR3 sequences, 15% to 17% seen once. Time point denoted: newly diagnosed GD, antithyroid drugs for less than 3 months. The TCR library was made from RNA that had been extracted from PBMCs in TRIzol. Germline CDR1 and CDR2: LNHNV and YYDKDF (reference sequence). This CDR3 region has 14 residues. The V gene lost 0 bases and the J gene lost 11 bases, with 13 bases spanning the gap. Ten or more counts support this clonotype. Its antigen is currently unknown.

This TCR was recovered from a female donor with Graves disease. This specimen consisted of peripheral blood mononuclear cells (PBMCs), obtained at new diagnosis, from a patient treated with antithyroid drugs. The gene calls are TRBV15 and TRBJ1-4, with a tentative D call TRBD1 (6 bases). CDR3 in DNA: TGTGCCACCAGCAGAGAGGCCAGGGGAGAGAAACTGTTTTTT. Amino acid sequence: CATSREARGEKLFF.